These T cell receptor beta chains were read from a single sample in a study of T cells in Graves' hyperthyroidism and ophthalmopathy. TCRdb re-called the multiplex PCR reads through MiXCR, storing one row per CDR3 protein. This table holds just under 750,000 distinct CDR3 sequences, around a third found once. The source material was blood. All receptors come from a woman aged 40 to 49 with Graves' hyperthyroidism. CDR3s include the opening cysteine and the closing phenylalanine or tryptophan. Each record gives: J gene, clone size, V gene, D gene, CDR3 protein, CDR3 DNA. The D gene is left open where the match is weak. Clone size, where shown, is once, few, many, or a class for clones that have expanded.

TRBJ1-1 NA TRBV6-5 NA CASSYTGRTSEAFF TGTGCCAGCAGTTACACAGGGAGGACGTCTGAAGCTTTCTTT
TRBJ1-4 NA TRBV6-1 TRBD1 CANSEGTGTEKLFF TGTGCCAACAGTGAAGGGACAGGGACTGAAAAACTGTTTTTT
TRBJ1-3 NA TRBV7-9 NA CASSPDGGTIYF TGTGCCAGCAGCCCCGACGGGGGCACCATATATTTT
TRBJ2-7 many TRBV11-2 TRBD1 CASSSPGTGSYEQYF TGCGCCAGCAGCAGTCCCGGGACAGGCTCCTACGAGCAGTACTTC
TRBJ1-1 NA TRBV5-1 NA CASSLSPGITKAFF TGCGCCAGCAGCTTGTCCCCAGGGATCACTAAAGCTTTCTTT
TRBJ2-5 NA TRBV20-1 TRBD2 CSAMGLAGGPQYF TGCAGTGCTATGGGGCTAGCGGGAGGGCCCCAGTACTTC
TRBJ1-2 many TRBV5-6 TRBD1 CASRADRLYGYTF TGTGCCAGCAGGGCGGACAGGCTCTATGGCTACACCTTC
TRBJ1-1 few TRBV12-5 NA CASAPPLVPTEAFF TGTGCTAGTGCCCCCCCGCTGGTTCCCACTGAAGCTTTCTTT
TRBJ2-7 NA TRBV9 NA CASSPEQGLYEQYF TGTGCCAGCTCACCAGAACAGGGCCTCTACGAGCAGTACTTC
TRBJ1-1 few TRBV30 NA CAEVANTEAFF TGTGCCGAGGTCGCGAACACTGAAGCTTTCTTT
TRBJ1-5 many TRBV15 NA CATSQKNNQPQHF TGTGCCACCAGCCAGAAGAACAATCAGCCCCAGCATTTT
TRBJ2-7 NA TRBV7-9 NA CASSQDLGGYYEQYF TGCGCCAGCAGCCAAGATCTGGGGGGATACTACGAGCAGTACTTC
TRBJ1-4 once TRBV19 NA CVSSIIELATNEKLFF TGTGTCAGTAGTATTATAGAACTTGCAACTAATGAAAAACTGTTTTTT
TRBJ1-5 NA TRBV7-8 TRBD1 CASSSETGGQQPQHF TGTGCCAGCAGCTCCGAGACAGGGGGCCAGCAGCCCCAGCATTTT
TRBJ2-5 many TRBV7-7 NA CASSSDLGTQYF TGTGCTAGCAGCTCGGATTTGGGGACCCAGTACTTC
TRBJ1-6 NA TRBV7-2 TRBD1 CASSSLGRGHSPLHF TGTGCCAGCAGCTCCCTCGGGAGGGGGCACTCACCCCTCCACTTT